This T cell receptor (beta chain) was recovered during a study of CD8 T cells in ankylosing spondylitis. Findings and limits, study-wide: Clones linked to the disease showed a CD8+ phenotype. They occurred at relatively low frequencies in peripheral blood.

TCRdb reprocessed the 5' RACE reads with MiXCR, giving one entry per CDR3 protein. Of 250,000 to 300,000 distinct CDR3 sequences listed, about 20% are singletons. Only a few counts were recorded for this clonotype. Its target is not known. This clonotype originated in a male donor with ankylosing spondylitis or in good health (not recorded which). The sequenced sample consisted of blood, either unsorted or a sorted T cell fraction (not recorded which).

DNA of the CDR3: TGCGCCAGCCAACCAGACAGGGGGCTAGACACCGGGGAGCTGTTTTTT. It specifies CASQPDRGLDTGELFF. The rearrangement uses TRBV5-1 and TRBJ2-2, with 10 bases that match TRBD1. Germline V CDR1 and CDR2: SGHRS, YFSETQ. The junction had 9 bases not matched to a gene; V was cut back by 7 bases and J by 3 bases. The CDR3 is 16 amino acids.